This TCR beta chain was sequenced in a study of blood T cell repertoires in COVID-19. Overall study: PBMCs, B-cell-depleted T cells, or T cells were the source of the cDNA or gDNA that made up the material.

The junction had 6 bases not matched to a gene; V was cut back by 1 base and J by 1 base. The CDR3 sequence is 18 residues long. Germline loops: CDR1 LNHDA, CDR2 SQIVND (reference sequence). The data were produced by immunoSEQ multiplex PCR, yet TCRdb's version contains in-frame clones alone and is incomplete. The table includes 150,000 to 200,000 clones, about 85% detected once. The genes are TRBV19 and TRBJ2-2; TRBD1 aligns across 10 bases. The specimen sequenced was peripheral blood. This TCR was sampled from a woman at least 80 years old with acute or convalescent COVID-19. CDR3 DNA: TGTGCCAGTAGTATAGGGGCAGGGGACAGGGGGAACACCGGGGAGCTGTTTTTT. This sequence encodes CASSIGAGDRGNTGELFF.